This entry lists 4 T cell receptor beta chains sequenced from one sample in a study of tissue T cells after allogeneic stem cell transplantation. Profiled with immunoSEQ multiplex PCR; TCRdb holds only in-frame clones, not every one. The sample has approximately 45,000 clones, over 70% seen once; the top ten hold around 0.5%. Sequenced material: sorted cells pooled from one or two spleens. These receptors originate from a pool of C57BL/6 mice in good health.

Regarding this clone: Gene names follow the mouse nomenclature. The read terminates 1 residue before the CDR3 end, so the remaining end is supplied by the germline J gene. The rearrangement links TRBV1 to TRBJ1-1; a weak D match, TRBD1 (6 bases). The length of the CDR3 is 12 residues. CDR1 and CDR2 (germline): NSQYPW, LRSPGD (reference sequence). The ends were cut back, 0 bases at V and 7 bases at J, with 6 bases in the middle. The part of the CDR3 DNA that was read is TGCACCTGCAGTGCAGACAGGGGAGAAGTCTTC. Encoded protein: CTCSADRGEVF. The complete CDR3 protein is CTCSADRGEVFF. The whole variable domain, filled in from reference TRBV1 and TRBJ1-1, reads VTLLEQNPRWRLVPRGQAVNLRCILKNSQYPWMSWYQQDLQKQLQWLFTLRSPGDKEVKSLPGADYLATRVTDTELRLQVANMSQGRTLYCTCSADRGEVFFGKGTRLTVV.

In regard to this clone: The genes are named according to mouse. The read gets to within 1 residue of the CDR3 end, and the germline J gene fills in the rest. This specimen includes other DNA sequences encoding the same CDR3. The chain has TRBV5 and TRBJ1-3; TRBD1 matches at 7 bases. The germline V gene has CDR1 LGHNA and CDR2 YNLKQL (reference sequence). CDR3 length equals 14 residues. Trimming at V came to 2 bases and at J to 3 bases, leaving 1 base not matched to a gene. The CDR3 protein is CASSQRDSGNTLYF. The DNA read from the CDR3 is TGTGCCAGCAGCCAAAGGGACAGTGGAAATACGCTCTAT.

The count of this clone is one. Genes here carry mouse names. The CDR3 end is not reached by the read, which stops 1 residue before it; the germline J gene fills it in. This sequence joins TRBV26 and TRBJ2-1, with D perhaps matching TRBD2 (5 bases). Germline assignment: CDR1 KGHPV and CDR2 FQNQEV (reference sequence). V lost 2 bases, J lost 1 base, and 6 bases lay in between. This CDR3 region has 14 residues. The CDR3 is CASSLLGNYAEQFF. The sequenced part of the CDR3 DNA is TGTGCCAGCAGTCTGCTGGGAAACTATGCTGAGCAGTTC.

Points on this clone: Mouse germline and gene names are used. Read coverage stops 1 residue before the CDR3 terminus; the germline J gene supplies the remainder. The gene calls are TRBV15 and TRBJ2-3, with 9 positions matching TRBD2. V trimming: 2 bases; J trimming: 0 bases; junction bases outside the gene matches: 3. The CDR3 length is 16 residues. Germline V gene lookup returns CDR1 SGHND and CDR2 FRSKSL. The part of the CDR3 DNA that was read is TGTGCCAGCAGTTTATTCTGGGGGGGGAGTGCAGAAACGCTGTAT. This encodes CASSLFWGGSAETLY. The entire CDR3 reads CASSLFWGGSAETLYF.